The rows below give T cell receptor beta chains drawn from one sample of a study of blood T cell repertoires in COVID-19. The repertoire was sequenced with immunoSEQ multiplex PCR; TCRdb's copy has only in-frame clones and lacks some. The sample carries 150,000 to 200,000 clones, 86% recorded once. Material: peripheral blood. These receptors originate from a woman aged 70-85 years with acute or convalescent COVID-19. The CDR3 runs from the conserved cysteine through the conserved F or W.

V	J	CDR3
TRBV5-6	TRBJ2-7	CASRYYRGGHEQYF
TRBV19	TRBJ1-2	CASSIGGKNYGYTF
TRBV19	TRBJ1-6	CASSWDRGVTSPLHF
TRBV30	TRBJ2-3	CAWSSASGADTQYF
TRBV7-9	TRBJ2-1	CASSLMAGGLGNEQFF
TRBV5-5	TRBJ1-5	CASSSTGTVHNQPQHF
TRBV28	TRBJ1-1	CASSFWQTEAFF
TRBV19	TRBJ1-5	CASSSFKTGSQPQHF
TRBV5-1	TRBJ1-4	CASSLTGSEKLFF
TRBV3-1/TRBV3-2	TRBJ2-7	CASSQERDRIYEQYF
TRBV3-1/TRBV3-2	TRBJ2-7	CASSQDTLLTYEQYF
TRBV9	TRBJ1-5	CASSPQGTGVQPQHF
TRBV7-2	TRBJ1-5	CASSLGRSNQPQHF
TRBV29-1	TRBJ2-1	CSVEKSSYNEQFF
TRBV2	TRBJ1-5	CASNQDSYNQPQHF
TRBV3-1/TRBV3-2	TRBJ2-3	CASSLSGWGVDTQYF
TRBV7-2	TRBJ2-2	CASSRGRGGNTGELFF
TRBV6-2/TRBV6-3	TRBJ2-7	CASSYHLEQYF
TRBV2	TRBJ1-2	CASRDDGTVYGYTF
TRBV9	TRBJ1-1	CASSPTVNTEAFF
TRBV6-6	TRBJ2-2	CASSYPTAGELFF
TRBV3-1/TRBV3-2	TRBJ2-2	CASSQGGRNTGELFF
TRBV7-2	TRBJ1-2	CASSPLPGGSYTF
TRBV19	TRBJ1-1	CASTRNDMVNTEAFF
TRBV4-3	TRBJ2-3	CASSQTGYRTDTQYF
TRBV19	TRBJ1-1	CASSTSYRGGSEAFF
TRBV29-1	TRBJ1-2	CSVGMGAAGYGYTF
TRBV28	TRBJ1-3	CASSLVRGGNTIYF
TRBV7-2	TRBJ2-1	CASGPPGWDEQFF
TRBV5-1	TRBJ2-1	CASSLPTSGRDEQFF
TRBV5-1	TRBJ2-7	CASSLAGIYEQYF
TRBV7-9	TRBJ2-7	CASRAEGQGAREQYF
TRBV7-2	TRBJ1-2	CASSLGVGVYGYTF
TRBV18	TRBJ1-6	CASSPLEGDSPLHF
TRBV7-9	TRBJ1-2	CASSTTGGYGYTF